This TCR beta chain appears in the sequencing data of a study of cytomegalovirus exposure and HLA in healthy donors. The PCR used 60 Vbeta and 13 Jbeta primers. In the source study's methods: Around 76 million unique TCR beta chains, some 9.9 million shared, were counted in a later analysis. Profiling relied on immunoSEQ multiplex PCR, and the TCRdb table lists in-frame clones only, not all of them. That table furnishes V, J and clone size, whereas the DNA furnished D and trimming. In the table there are about 140,000 clones, approximately 65% of which are singletons. Note on this clone: Its antigen remains unidentified. One end of the junction is discordant with germline, which a read error may explain.

Findings and limits, study-wide: For presence/absence analyses, sequencing depth was assumed to be roughly uniform across donors. Among the most significant clusters, several appeared linked to common viral pathogens in a later analysis. Some V segments (TRBV6-2 and TRBV6-3 among them) were excluded as indistinguishable.

This CDR3 spans 12 amino acids. The germline CDR1 and CDR2 sequences are SEHNR and FQNEAQ (reference sequence). The source of this sequence is a woman aged 60-70 years in good health and CMV-seronegative. The J gene is TRBJ1-1, the V gene TRBV7-9; tentative D call: TRBD1 (5 bases). Sequenced: PBMCs. The CDR3, as DNA: TGTGCCAGCACCCCGGGACCGCAAATCGCGGGATTT. Translation: CASTPGPQIAGF.